This T cell receptor (beta chain) was recorded in a study of CD8+ T cells in alopecia areata. About the research overall: Patients in the treated group were given tofacitinib by mouth, 5 to 10 mg twice a day. Patients given treatment had severity scored by the percentage of scalp area affected.

RNA extraction and reverse transcription yielded cDNA as sequencing template. TCRdb's table, derived via immunoSEQ multiplex PCR, lists solely in-frame clones and lacks some. The sample gives about 13,000 clones, 65% to 70% of which show up once; about 6.5% is in the top ten. Indicated treatment: oral pan-JAK inhibitor, 5-10 mg twice daily. Specimens obtained from alopecia areata patients comprised lesional scalp punch biopsies and peripheral blood. With 10 bases clipped from V and 2 bases from J, the junction kept 9 bases outside the gene matches. The CDR3 extends over 15 amino acids. The V gene's germline CDR1 is WSHSY and CDR2 SAAADI. A few counts support this clone. Its antigen is undetermined. Points from the study as a whole: Administration of tofacitinib significantly diminished scalp clonality and expanded CD8+ clones within the top 100. Possibly as an HLA-related effect, TCR sharing across patients appeared less clear than in mice.

The TCR originated in a human donor with alopecia areata. Sample: skin, taken at week 4, from a patient treated with tofacitinib. The J gene is TRBJ2-5, the V gene TRBV10-2, with 11 bases aligning to TRBD2. The CDR3 here is CATDYSGGAQETQYF. The CDR3 region has the DNA TGCGCCACCGACTATAGCGGGGGGGCTCAAGAGACCCAGTACTTC.